The T cell receptor beta chain described here comes from a study of human T cells and chemical hapten exposure. Study-level background: The sensitizing agent was 2% DPC, placed on around 2 cm by around 2 cm of upper inner arm skin. Small pooled library volume differences mainly caused per-sample TCR yield variation.

Each CDR3 protein is one row after TCRdb ran MiXCR on the RACE reads. The sample lists a few hundred thousand distinct CDR3 sequences, about 6% seen once, with around 6% in the top ten. Trimming cost V 8 bases and J 7 bases; bases outside gene matches: 10. The CDR3 sequence is 13 residues long. Germline CDR1 SNHLY, CDR2 FYNNEI. Regarding time point: patch test 2, 6 weeks after DPC sensitization. The treatment: therapeutic diphenylcyclopropenone sensitization with weekly scalp DPC. Investigators collected blood before applying each patch test. Patients had alopecia, were aged 18 to 70, and were not pregnant.

The source is a woman aged 18-29 years with alopecia areata. Some clones in this sample may be carry-over from other donors' samples. The sequences come from whole blood, collected in connection with sensitization to the hapten diphenylcyclopropenone (DPC). This chain links TRBV2 with TRBJ2-7; TRBD1 agrees at 8 bases. CDR3 amino acids: CASLPQGVGEQYF. The CDR3 DNA follows: TGTGCCAGCCTACCACAGGGGGTTGGTGAGCAGTACTTC.